The present TCR beta chain was sequenced within a study of spatial heterogeneity in lung cancer. TCRdb fed the 5' RACE reads into MiXCR, producing one record per CDR3 protein. Found here are about 70,000 distinct CDR3 sequences, less than 9.5% of them singletons; the top ten hold more than 1.5%. Time point described: blood at routine non-recurrence follow-up after resection. This clonotype was observed at least ten times. This TCR was recovered from a female donor with early-stage non-small cell lung cancer. This sample comprised PBMCs, obtained at follow-up.

The CDR3 region is CASSRTEPDTQYF. In DNA, the CDR3 is TGTGCCAGCAGCCGCACAGAGCCAGATACGCAGTATTTT. The V and J genes are TRBV5-4 and TRBJ2-3; D is uncertain. In germline, CDR1 is SGHNT, CDR2 YYREEE (reference sequence). Trimming stripped 4 bases from V and 4 bases from J, with 10 bases between. This CDR3 region has 13 residues.